This TCR beta chain was obtained from a study of blood T cell repertoires in COVID-19. Overall study: Sites across the United States, Italy and Spain contributed samples from acute and convalescent COVID-19.

The V end was cut by 4 bases, the J end by 5 bases, with 14 bases between. The CDR3 runs 14 residues. Germline V gene lookup returns CDR1 MNHEY and CDR2 SVGAGI. How the authors handled the data: Counts of nucleated cells, estimated from reference gene primer amplification, were obtained. Data came from immunoSEQ multiplex PCR; TCRdb stores just in-frame clones and leaves some out. The V and J calls and clone size are taken from that table; D and trimming were inferred from the DNA. The data hold roughly 200,000 clones, with 88% observed a single time. V is TRBV6-5 and J is TRBJ1-1; D not resolved. The sequencing sample was made of peripheral blood. The clonotype comes from an older man with acute or convalescent COVID-19. CDR3 nucleotide sequence: TGTGCCAGCAGTTCCCCCAGGATGCAAACTGAAGCTTTCTTT. Its translation: CASSSPRMQTEAFF.